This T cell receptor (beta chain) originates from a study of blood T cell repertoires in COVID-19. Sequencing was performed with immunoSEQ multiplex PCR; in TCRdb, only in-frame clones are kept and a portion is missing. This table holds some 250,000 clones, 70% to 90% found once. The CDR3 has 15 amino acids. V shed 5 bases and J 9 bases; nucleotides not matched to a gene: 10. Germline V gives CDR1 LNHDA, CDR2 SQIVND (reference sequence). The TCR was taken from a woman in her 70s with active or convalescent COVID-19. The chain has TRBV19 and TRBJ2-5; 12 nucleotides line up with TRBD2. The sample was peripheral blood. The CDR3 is CASSLLAGGPGAQYF. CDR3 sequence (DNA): TGTGCCAGTAGTCTTCTAGCGGGGGGGCCGGGGGCCCAGTACTTC.